The 29 T cell receptor beta chains presented below share a single source sample, sequenced in a study of tumor-infiltrating lymphocytes in primary liver carcinoma. For blood RNA, unsorted whole blood served as the source, and germline DNA was extracted too. Total RNA amounting to around 450 ng was the source from which TCR beta cDNA was made with a constant-region primer. Nested multiplex PCR, run for three rounds with slightly modified ARM-PCR, yielded TCR beta libraries. The opening two PCR rounds, around 11 cycles each, paired TRBV1-TRBV30 forward primers with a C-beta reverse primer. Each CDR3 protein is one row after TCRdb ran MiXCR on the multiplex PCR reads. The table shows fewer than 400,000 distinct CDR3 sequences, with 45% to 70% occurring only once. The source material was peripheral blood. The receptors come from a woman in her thirties with primary liver carcinoma and hepatitis B virus infection.

On this clonotype itself: The germline gene is not matched at one end of the junction; a read error may be the cause. DNA of the CDR3: TGTGTCAGCAGCCCTTGGGGCGGGAGAAATGAGCAGTTCTTC. This gives the protein CVSSPWGGRNEQFF. The chain carries TRBV4-2 and TRBJ2-1, with 7 positions matching TRBD2. Germline values: CDR1 LGHNA, CDR2 YNFKEQ. The CDR3 sequence is 14 residues long.

CDR3 nucleotides: TGTGCCAGCATTCCGGACAGAATCTCCTACGAGCAGTACTTC. Its protein product is CASIPDRISYEQYF. This chain uses TRBV6-2 or TRBV6-3 with TRBJ2-7, with D possibly TRBD1 on 6 matching bases. This CDR3 is 14 amino acids long. The germline gives CDR1 MNHEY, CDR2 SVGEGT. V was cut by 7 bases and J by 0 bases, with 13 bases left in between.

This clonotype has at least ten counts. The rearrangement joins TRBV29-1 to TRBJ2-5; D possibly corresponds to TRBD2 (6 bases). Germline loops: CDR1 SQVTM, CDR2 ANQGSEA. The CDR3 has 14 amino acids. Deletions cut 7 bases from V and 3 bases from J, with 18 bases between. For the CDR3, the DNA is TGCAGCGCCCGTAGCGGTCGGAGGGAAGAGACCCAGTACTTC. Its translation: CSARSGRREETQYF.

Remarks on this clonotype: The missing conserved phenylalanine or tryptophan at the end of this CDR3 makes a read error likely. The chain employs TRBV29-1 and TRBJ1-1; D is possibly TRBD1 (5 bases). The CDR3 runs 14 residues. Deletions cut 2 bases from V and 3 bases from J, with 13 bases between. CDR1 is SQVTM, CDR2 ANQGSEA, per germline. CDR3 in DNA: TGCAGCGTTGAAAGATTCCAGGGCGACACTGAAGCTTTCCTT. Translated, it gives CSVERFQGDTEAFL.

With regard to this clonotype: An end of the junction differs from the germline gene, which may be a read error. The rearrangement links TRBV11-2 to TRBJ2-7; possibly TRBD1 for D (5 bases). Per the germline V gene, CDR1 is SGHAT and CDR2 is FQNNGV. This CDR3 has 14 residues. CDR3 bases: TGTGCCAGCTGCTTCCCACCAGGGTTGGGCGAGCAGTACTTC. Its protein product is CASCFPPGLGEQYF.

Worth noting for this clonotype: The junction departs from germline at one end; a sequencing error may be responsible. The chain uses TRBV6-1 and TRBJ1-1; D not certain. The CDR3 consists of 13 residues. Germline V CDR1 and CDR2: MNHNS, SASEGT. The CDR3 loop reads CASSERGNTGAFF. For the CDR3, the DNA is TGTGCCAGCAGTGAAAGAGGGAACACTGGAGCTTTCTTT.

This clonotype was observed at least ten times. This chain connects TRBV6-1 to TRBJ2-1; 12 nucleotides agree with TRBD2. CDR3 length equals 17 residues. V shed 8 bases, J shed 1 base, and the junction held 9 bases outside the gene matches. Germline V gene sequence: CDR1 MNHNS, CDR2 SASEGT. CDR3 sequence: CASVGLAGWLSYNEQFF. Written as DNA, the CDR3 is TGTGCCAGCGTGGGACTAGCGGGTTGGCTTTCCTACAATGAGCAGTTCTTC.

This clonotype was observed a few times. V and J are TRBV24-1 and TRBJ2-5; TRBD2 agrees at 7 bases. Trimming at V came to 12 bases and at J to 5 bases, leaving 11 bases not matched to a gene. Looked up from germline, CDR1 is KGHDR and CDR2 is SFDVKD. CDR3 length equals 13 residues. The CDR3 bases are TGTGCCGCGGCGCGCGGGAGTGGTGAGACCCAGTACTTC. It codes for CAAARGSGETQYF.

This clonotype has only one observation. At one of its ends the junction is not consistent with the germline gene, which may arise from a read error. The chain is built from TRBV28 and TRBJ1-1, with D perhaps TRBD1 (5 bases). The germline CDR1 and CDR2 sequences are MDHEN and SYDVKM. This CDR3 is built from 14 residues. CDR3 region: CDSSLWGKNTEASF. As DNA, the CDR3 is TGTGACAGCAGTTTATGGGGGAAGAACACTGAAGCTTCCTTT.

In its sample, this clonotype was seen many times. The CDR3 sequence is CASSPSGTGEGEQYF. The CDR3 bases are TGTGCCAGCAGCCCCAGCGGGACAGGGGAGGGCGAGCAGTACTTC. The rearrangement links TRBV6-5 to TRBJ2-7, with 10 bases fitting TRBD1. The length of the CDR3 is 15 residues. V gave up 6 bases and J gave up 6 bases; unmatched junction bases: 11. In germline, CDR1 is MNHEY, CDR2 SVGAGI.

Details on this clonotype: The CDR3 end shows no conserved phenylalanine or tryptophan, and so a read error is likely. The chain links TRBV6-6 to TRBJ2-5; TRBD2 might be the D (6 bases). V lost 10 bases to trimming and J lost 1 base, with 16 bases between them. This CDR3 is 14 amino acids long. Germline lookup yields CDR1 MNHNY and CDR2 SVGAGI (reference sequence). CDR3: CANSVSGSQETQYL. CDR3 coding DNA: TGTGCCAATTCAGTTAGCGGTTCCCAAGAGACCCAGTACCTC.

Notes on this clonotype: Since a much larger clone is just one base distant, this may be a read error. The gene calls are TRBV29-1 and TRBJ2-3, with D perhaps matching TRBD2 (6 bases). Germline CDR1 and CDR2: SQVTM and ANQGSEA. CDR3 length: 13 amino acids. Here the CDR3 DNA reads TGCAACGTTGATGGGAGGCAGACAGATACGCAGTATTTT. This encodes CNVDGRQTDTQYF.

This clonotype turned up a few times. This may be a read error: a much more frequent sequence differs by one nucleotide. Since no conserved phenylalanine or tryptophan closes the CDR3, a read error is the likely cause. The chain is built from TRBV4-3 and TRBJ2-7; 7 bases are a match to TRBD2. Germline loops: CDR1 LGHNA, CDR2 YSLEER. V trimming: 9 bases; J trimming: 0 bases; junction bases outside the gene matches: 11. The CDR3 is made up of 15 amino acids. CDR3 amino acids: CARRPPGGLSYEQYL. CDR3 nucleotides: TGCGCCAGAAGGCCACCGGGGGGACTCTCCTACGAGCAGTACTTA.

The V call is TRBV12-3 or TRBV12-4, the J call TRBJ1-5; tentative D call: TRBD1 (6 bases). This CDR3 is 17 amino acids long. The V gene lost 6 bases and the J gene lost 2 bases, with 20 bases spanning the gap. Here the CDR3 reads CASSRTGGGLRNQPQHF. The CDR3 DNA reads TGTGCCAGCAGCCGAACCGGGGGGGGGCTGCGCAATCAGCCCCAGCATTTT.

This clonotype was seen a single time. At one boundary the junction diverges from the germline segment, which might be a read error. This chain uses TRBV11-3 with TRBJ2-1; weak D call: TRBD2 (6 bases). Germline loops: CDR1 SGHNT, CDR2 YENEEA. The CDR3 is 15 residues long. The CDR3 sequence is CVSSERESSYNGQFF. In DNA form, the CDR3 reads TGTGTCAGCTCGGAACGGGAGAGCTCCTACAATGGGCAGTTCTTC.

V usage is TRBV5-6 and J usage is TRBJ1-2; 7 bases match TRBD1. J lost 5 bases, V lost 3 bases, and 1 base had no gene match. The CDR3 consists of 12 residues. CDR1 SGHDT and CDR2 YYEEEE come from the germline V gene. CDR3 DNA: TGTGCCAGCAGCTCGACAGGGTATGGCTACACCTTC. This encodes CASSSTGYGYTF.

Notes on this clonotype: This may come from a read error, since a much larger clone is one base off. The V call is TRBV6-2 or TRBV6-3, the J call TRBJ2-1; the D gene is possibly TRBD2 (5 bases). Germline-derived CDR1 and CDR2 are MNHEY and SVGEGT. This CDR3 contains 15 residues. The V gene lost 6 bases and the J gene lost 3 bases, with 15 bases spanning the gap. The CDR3 coding sequence is TGTGCCAGCAGCCCCACTGGAGGCCACTACAATGAGCAGTTCTTC. The encoded protein is CASSPTGGHYNEQFF.

This clonotype was observed a few times. One end of the junction is discordant with germline, which a read error may explain. The chain combines TRBV6-6 with TRBJ1-5, with TRBD1 matching 8 bases. Per the germline V gene, CDR1 is MNHNY and CDR2 is SVGAGI (reference sequence). The length of the CDR3 is 14 residues. CDR3 protein: CACSSGQGDQPQHF. CDR3 in DNA: TGTGCCTGCAGTTCCGGACAGGGTGATCAGCCCCAGCATTTT.

A note on this clonotype: A much larger clone sits a single nucleotide away, making a read error possible. The rearrangement uses TRBV4-1 and TRBJ2-7; 9 bases line up with TRBD2. The germline V gene has CDR1 MGHRA and CDR2 YSYEKL. CDR3 length: 16 amino acids. The chain's CDR3 is CASNQEEAGGVNEQYF. In DNA, the CDR3 is TGCGCCAGCAACCAAGAGGAAGCGGGAGGAGTTAACGAGCAGTACTTC.

The chain is built from TRBV10-3 and TRBJ2-1; 11 bases line up with TRBD1. The CDR3 has 14 residues. V gave up 7 bases and J gave up 7 bases; unmatched junction bases: 6. Germline CDR1 and CDR2: ENHRY and SYGVKD. In DNA, the CDR3 is TGTGCCATCAAACCGGGACAGGGGGGAAATGAGCAGTTCTTC. This codes for CAIKPGQGGNEQFF.

V usage is TRBV6-5 and J usage is TRBJ2-6; a weak D match, TRBD1 (5 bases). V lost 0 bases, J lost 2 bases, and 14 bases lay in between. The CDR3 has 18 residues. Germline values: CDR1 MNHEY, CDR2 SVGAGI. CDR3 in amino acids: CASSYSGALGTGANVLTF. CDR3 sequence (DNA): TGTGCCAGCAGTTACTCAGGGGCGCTAGGGACTGGGGCCAACGTCCTGACTTTC.

In its sample, this clonotype was seen a few times. The V gene is TRBV7-9, the J gene TRBJ2-1; TRBD2 might be the D (6 bases). This CDR3 has 15 residues. Between the trimmed V and J ends, which lost 1 base and 4 bases, there was a span of 11 bases. The germline V gene encodes CDR1 SEHNR and CDR2 FQNEAQ (reference sequence). Here the CDR3 DNA reads TGTGCCAGCAGCTTAGTCGGAGGGGTTTACAATGAGCAGTTCTTC. Protein: CASSLVGGVYNEQFF.

Details on this clonotype: At one end the junction does not follow the germline gene, possibly because of a read error. The J gene is TRBJ2-1, the V gene TRBV11-2; no firm D call. There are 15 residues in the CDR3. Germline CDR1 reads SGHAT; CDR2 reads FQNNGV. The CDR3 spells CASSLKTGRHNEQFF. CDR3 bases: TGCGCCAGCAGCTTGAAGACTGGTCGGCACAATGAGCAGTTCTTC.

Only a few counts were recorded for this clonotype. Given the absence of the conserved phenylalanine or tryptophan at the CDR3 end, a read error is likely. V gene TRBV30 combines with J gene TRBJ1-2; D gene ambiguous. The germline gives CDR1 GTSNPN, CDR2 SVGIG (reference sequence). V dropped 1 base and J dropped 7 bases, with 7 bases sitting between them. CDR3 length equals 11 residues. CDR3 sequence (DNA): TGTGCCTGGAGTGGGTCCATTGGCTACACCCTC. Protein: CAWSGSIGYTL.

Comment on this clonotype: Compared with germline, one end of the junction differs, possibly owing to a read error. This sequence joins TRBV6-2 or TRBV6-3 and TRBJ2-2, with a tentative D call TRBD2 (6 bases). CDR3 length equals 15 residues. CDR1 MNHEY and CDR2 SVGEGT come from the germline V gene. Written as DNA, the CDR3 is TGTGCCAGCAGTTACACCGGGACGGGAACCGGGGGGCTGTTTTTT. Protein: CASSYTGTGTGGLFF.

The chain recombines TRBV29-1 with TRBJ1-4; the D gene is possibly TRBD1 (5 bases). Germline CDR1 SQVTM, CDR2 ANQGSEA. Between the trimmed V and J ends, which lost 6 bases and 8 bases, there was a span of 16 bases. CDR3 length equals 13 residues. CDR3 sequence (DNA): TGCAGCGTCGGCAACAGGTCTTACGAAAAACTGTTTTTT. As protein: CSVGNRSYEKLFF.

This clonotype was seen a handful of times. This sequence joins TRBV6-6 and TRBJ2-1; 9 bases align to TRBD2. Germline loops: CDR1 MNHNY, CDR2 SVGAGI (reference sequence). V dropped 10 bases and J dropped 5; count of bases not matched to a gene: 9. The CDR3 contains 14 residues. The CDR3 bases are TGTGCCACCCTTGGACTAGCGAATCACAATGAGCAGTTCTTC. The encoded protein is CATLGLANHNEQFF.

This clonotype was detected ten times or more. The chain is built from TRBV12-3 or TRBV12-4 and TRBJ2-2, with 13 positions matching TRBD2. Trimming removed 7 bases from V and 3 bases from J; junction bases left unmatched: 5. The CDR3 spans 16 residues. This chain's CDR3 is CASTPGLAGYTGELFF. The DNA of the CDR3 is TGTGCCAGCACCCCGGGACTAGCGGGATACACCGGGGAGCTGTTTTTT.

Note on this clonotype: A much larger clone differs from this one at a single base, so this may be a read error. The chain is built from TRBV6-5 and TRBJ2-7, with D uncertain. CDR1 is MNHEY, CDR2 SVGAGI, per germline. This CDR3 has 13 amino acids. V lost 3 bases and J 5 bases, leaving 11 bases between the germline ends. The CDR3 coding sequence is TGTGCCAGCAGTTATGTCCCATGGGACGAGCAGTACTTC. This sequence encodes CASSYVPWDEQYF.